The 20 T cell receptor beta chains reported below all come from one sample, sequenced in a study of T cell responses to AZD1222 COVID-19 vaccine. Measured with immunoSEQ multiplex PCR; TCRdb has only the in-frame clones, and not every one. The table lists some 130,000 clones, around 93% of them singletons. This specimen consisted of peripheral blood, obtained on day 0 of AZD1222 vaccination. Receptors originate from an adult in good health.

The chain links TRBV7-3 to TRBJ2-1, with 9 nucleotides matching TRBD2. Germline assignment: CDR1 SGHTA and CDR2 FQGTGA. The junction had 6 bases not matched to a gene; V was cut back by 5 bases and J by 4 bases. The CDR3 has 15 residues. The CDR3 spells CASSIAGGLYNEQFF. The DNA for the CDR3 is TGTGCCAGCAGCATCGCGGGAGGGTTATACAATGAGCAGTTCTTC. Variable domain in full (rest from reference TRBV7-3 and TRBJ2-1): GAGVSQTPSNKVTEKGKYVELRCDPISGHTALYWYRQSLGQGPEFLIYFQGTGAADDSGLPNDRFFAVRPEGSVSTLKIQRTERGDSAVYLCASSIAGGLYNEQFFGPGTRLTVL.

V gene TRBV3-1 (or the pseudogene TRBV3-2) combines with J gene TRBJ2-7; 10 nucleotides agree with TRBD2. With 6 bases clipped from V and 1 base from J, the junction kept 9 bases outside the gene matches. The CDR3 contains 16 residues. Germline V gene sequence: CDR1 LGHDT, CDR2 YNNKEL (reference sequence). For the CDR3, the DNA is TGTGCCAGCAGTCCTACCGGGACTAGCGCATCCTACGAGCAGTACTTC. Translated: CASSPTGTSASYEQYF.

In this sample, this clone turned up a few times. This chain links TRBV28 with TRBJ1-2, with 7 bases fitting TRBD1. The CDR3 is 14 amino acids. With V trimmed by 6 bases and J by 7 bases, 11 bases remained unmatched. CDR1 and CDR2 from the germline V gene are MDHEN and SYDVKM. CDR3 amino acids: CASRKRTGGFGYTF. The CDR3 coding sequence is TGTGCCAGCAGAAAGAGGACAGGCGGATTTGGCTACACCTTC.

The chain recombines TRBV28 with TRBJ1-5; 10 nucleotides match TRBD1. The ends lost 8 bases at V and 2 bases at J; junction bases unmatched: 12. Germline-derived CDR1 and CDR2 are MDHEN and SYDVKM. The CDR3 runs 17 residues. CDR3 region: CASWRTGTGDRNQPQHF. CDR3 coding DNA: TGTGCCAGCTGGAGGACCGGGACAGGGGATCGCAATCAGCCCCAGCATTTT.

The DNA for the CDR3 is TGTGCCAGCAGCTTATTCGACGGGTACGAGCAGTACTTC. Translating it yields CASSLFDGYEQYF. V gene TRBV7-9 combines with J gene TRBJ2-7; D ambiguous. The CDR3 extends over 13 amino acids. V was clipped by 2 bases and J by 4 bases, with 9 bases between them. CDR1 SEHNR and CDR2 FQNEAQ come from the germline V gene (reference sequence).

The chain employs TRBV4-3 and TRBJ1-1, with 8 bases aligning to TRBD1. Germline assignment: CDR1 LGHNA and CDR2 YSLEER. The CDR3 is 15 residues long. V shed 0 bases, J shed 12 bases, and the junction held 12 bases outside the gene matches. The CDR3 protein is CASSQEVSRGRLTFF. Written as DNA, the CDR3 is TGCGCCAGCAGCCAAGAGGTCTCCAGGGGGCGATTAACTTTCTTT.

J is TRBJ2-1 and V is TRBV5-1; no clear D gene. V was pared by 1 base and J by 9 bases, with 11 bases between. CDR3 size: 13 residues. Germline assignment: CDR1 SGHRS and CDR2 YFSETQ. This CDR3 reads CASSLTLFGEQFF. In DNA, the CDR3 is TGCGCCAGCAGCTTGACTTTGTTCGGTGAGCAGTTCTTC.

This sequence joins TRBV25-1 and TRBJ1-5; D remains unclear. In germline, CDR1 is MGHDK, CDR2 SYGVNS. V shed 2 bases and J shed 4 bases, with 6 bases lying between them. This CDR3 is built from 13 residues. The CDR3 DNA reads as TGTGCCAGCAGTGAAGTCGGGAATCAGCCCCAGCATTTT. Protein sequence: CASSEVGNQPQHF.

This chain uses TRBV5-8 with TRBJ1-2; D is unresolved. V was trimmed by 3 bases and J by 12 bases, leaving 18 bases between them. The germline V gene encodes CDR1 SGHTS and CDR2 YDEGEE. The CDR3 loop spans 13 amino acids. CDR3 sequence (DNA): TGTGCCAGCAGCTCCGAATACGGTTCGAAAAACACCTTC. This encodes CASSSEYGSKNTF.

The chain couples TRBV24-1 to TRBJ2-2; 11 bases agree with TRBD1. CDR1 and CDR2 (germline): KGHDR, SFDVKD. The CDR3 length is 18 residues. With V trimmed by 11 bases and J by 7 bases, 20 bases remained unmatched. DNA of the CDR3: TGTGCCAGCCTAACGGACAGGGGGCGCCCCGAGTGTGGCGGGGAGCTGTTTTTT. Residues: CASLTDRGRPECGGELFF.

V gene TRBV29-1 combines with J gene TRBJ1-1, with D possibly being TRBD1 (6 bases). The germline V gene has CDR1 SQVTM and CDR2 ANQGSEA. Trimming left V 2 bases short and J 5 bases short, with 15 bases between. The CDR3 has 14 amino acids. The CDR3 nucleotides are TGCAGCGTTGAAAGTCGGGGGGCAAGTACTGAAGCTTTCTTT. The encoded protein is CSVESRGASTEAFF.

CDR3 loop: CASLKHGGVGDTQYF. As DNA, the CDR3 is TGTGCCTCCCTAAAACACGGAGGGGTAGGAGATACGCAGTATTTT. The rearrangement joins TRBV27 to TRBJ2-3; D might be TRBD2 (6 bases). V shed 11 bases and J shed 5 bases, with 23 bases lying between them. Germline V gene sequence: CDR1 MNHEY, CDR2 SMNVEV (reference sequence). The CDR3 spans 15 residues.

The chain links TRBV5-4 to TRBJ1-1, with 7 bases matching TRBD1. This CDR3 has 15 residues. Per germline, CDR1 SGHNT and CDR2 YYREEE (reference sequence). V lost 4 bases to trimming and J lost 6 bases; unmatched junction nucleotides: 12. The CDR3 loop is CASSPGTAIHAEAFF. In DNA, the CDR3 is TGTGCCAGCAGCCCCGGGACAGCTATACACGCTGAAGCTTTCTTT.

J is TRBJ2-7 and V is TRBV19; D is ambiguous. From germline, CDR1 is LNHDA and CDR2 SQIVND (reference sequence). This CDR3 comprises 15 residues. Trimming removed 1 base from V and 2 bases from J, with 12 bases in between. CDR3 nucleotides: TGTGCCAGTAGTATAGGTGGGGTGGACCCCTACGAGCAGTACTTC. It specifies CASSIGGVDPYEQYF.

The chain links TRBV11-2 to TRBJ2-7; D uncertain. Deletions cut 5 bases from V and 0 bases from J, with 11 bases between. The CDR3 has 14 amino acids. In germline, CDR1 is SGHAT, CDR2 FQNNGV. CDR3 in DNA: TGTGCCAGCAGCGGATGGACCCGCTCCTACGAGCAGTACTTC. Protein sequence: CASSGWTRSYEQYF.

The V gene is TRBV5-1, the J gene TRBJ2-7; 10 bases are shared with TRBD2. CDR1 and CDR2 from the germline V gene are SGHRS and YFSETQ. CDR3 length: 16 residues. Trimming took 1 base from V and 5 from J; bases not matched to a gene: 9. CDR3: CASSLIPSGSYDEQYF. The DNA of the CDR3 is TGCGCCAGCAGCTTGATCCCTAGCGGGAGTTACGACGAGCAGTACTTC.

V is TRBV4-3 and J is TRBJ1-3, with D perhaps TRBD1 (6 bases). V lost 4 bases and J 0 bases, leaving 13 bases between the germline ends. This CDR3 is 16 amino acids long. In germline, CDR1 is LGHNA, CDR2 YSLEER. The CDR3 protein is CASSRTGQLSGNTIYF. Here the CDR3 DNA reads TGCGCCAGCAGCCGCACCGGACAGCTCTCTGGAAACACCATATATTTT.

The J gene is TRBJ2-2, the V gene TRBV28, with TRBD2 matching 7 bases. The CDR3 covers 14 residues. V shed 6 bases, J shed 1 base, and the junction held 2 bases outside the gene matches. In germline, CDR1 is MDHEN, CDR2 SYDVKM. The CDR3 DNA is TGTGCCAGCAGAACGGGGGGGAACACCGGGGAGCTGTTTTTT. As protein: CASRTGGNTGELFF. Supplemented by reference TRBV28 and TRBJ2-2, the full variable domain reads DVKVTQSSRYLVKRTGEKVFLECVQDMDHENMFWYRQDPGLGLRLIYFSYDVKMKEKGDIPEGYSVSREKKERFSLILESASTNQTSMYLCASRTGGNTGELFFGEGSRLTVL.

This clone appeared once. The CDR3 DNA follows: TGCGCCAGCAGCCGCAGACTAGCGGGCGCCTGGGACAATGAGCAGTTCTTC. It translates to CASSRRLAGAWDNEQFF. The V and J genes are TRBV4-3 and TRBJ2-1; 10 bases agree with TRBD2. Germline loops: CDR1 LGHNA, CDR2 YSLEER. The CDR3 runs 17 residues. The V segment lost 4 bases and the J segment 5 bases; nucleotides outside the gene matches: 11.

The chain employs TRBV6-1 and TRBJ2-3; D uncertain. CDR1 is MNHNS, CDR2 SASEGT, per germline. The CDR3 is 14 amino acids. The germline V and J ends were trimmed by 2 bases and 6 bases, with 12 bases remaining between them. CDR3 loop: CASSEMSSSDTQYF. In nucleotides, the CDR3 is TGTGCCAGCAGTGAAATGAGTTCGAGCGATACGCAGTATTTT.